This T cell receptor (beta chain) was found in a study of Ad26.COV2.S vaccination and SARS-CoV-2 variants. Looking at the study overall: Donor got 5x10^10 or 1x10^11 viral particles of Ad26.COV2.S.

This clone appeared a single time. The target antigen is unknown. The treatment was: 15 to 20 received Ad26.COV2.S at low or high dose, single or two shots; about five received placebo; per-sample allocation not given. Sampling happened 63 days after the first vaccine or placebo injection. In Boston, an adult donor aged 18-55 years took part. The study used a vaccine consisting of an Ad26 vector that expressed Wuhan-strain SARS-CoV-2 spike. The study, taken as a whole, reports: Assessments of TCR breadth and depth may have underestimated the total T cell responses.

The assay was immunoSEQ multiplex PCR, and TCRdb's table has in-frame clones only and misses some. The data show around 400,000 clones, about 80% seen once. After removal of 3 bases from V and 8 bases from J, the junction contained 13 bases not matched to a gene. The CDR3 is 16 residues long. The germline gives CDR1 SGHRS, CDR2 YFSETQ. The source of this sequence is a person between 18 and 60 years old who received the Ad26.COV2.S COVID-19 vaccine or a placebo. This chain uses TRBV5-1 with TRBJ2-1; 8 nucleotides align to TRBD2. The source material was peripheral blood, sampled in a trial of Ad26.COV2.S vaccine versus placebo. CDR3 nucleotides: TGCGCCAGCAGCTCAAGCGGACTAGCAGGAATCGATGAGCAGTTCTTC. Translating gives CASSSSGLAGIDEQFF.